This T cell receptor (beta chain) came from a study of patients and donors after allogeneic stem cell transplantation. CDR1 and CDR2 from the germline V gene are MNHEY and SMNVEV (reference sequence). V trimming: 7 bases; J trimming: 4 bases; junction bases outside the gene matches: 8. This CDR3 is 15 amino acids long. TCRdb ran MiXCR on the RT-PCR reads and lists one entry per CDR3 protein. The table records about a million distinct CDR3 sequences, 18% of them present only once. The TCR sequence derives from a human donor who was either an allogeneic HSCT recipient or a stem cell or donor lymphocyte infusion donor (not recorded which). It is not recorded whose cells these are; they may come from a transplant donor. The chain employs TRBV27 and TRBJ2-1; 9 nucleotides line up with TRBD2. The sequencing input was blood, either unsorted or a sorted T cell fraction (not recorded which). Here the CDR3 reads CASNPSGRTYNEQFF. In DNA form, the CDR3 reads TGTGCCAGCAATCCCAGCGGGAGGACTTACAATGAGCAGTTCTTC.